The 25 T cell receptor beta chains below all came from one sample that was sequenced in a study of CD8 T cells in Susac syndrome. The RNA, about 0.45 to 1 ug, was put through reverse transcription using random hexamers. TCRdb used MiXCR to reprocess the immunoSEQ multiplex PCR reads, holding one entry per CDR3 protein. Of some 150,000 distinct CDR3 sequences in the sample, approximately 93% are singletons; the top ten hold around 0.08%. The sequenced sample consisted of CD4+ T cells from PBMCs. These receptors originate from a human donor in good health.

The V gene is TRBV20-1, the J gene TRBJ2-3; D is unclear. The V gene's germline CDR1 is DFQATT and CDR2 SNEGSKA (reference sequence). The V end was cut by 0 bases, the J end by 1 base, with 11 bases between. The CDR3 totals 15 residues. This CDR3 is CSARDGRLGTDTQYF. The CDR3 bases are TGCAGTGCTAGAGATGGACGATTGGGCACAGATACGCAGTATTTT.

The chain joins TRBV29-1 to TRBJ1-1; 7 bases are a match to TRBD1. The germline CDR1 and CDR2 sequences are SQVTM and ANQGSEA. With 4 bases clipped from V and 3 bases from J, the junction kept 2 bases outside the gene matches. CDR3 length equals 12 residues. The CDR3 nucleotides read TGCAGCGTTGGGCAGGGGGACACTGAAGCTTTCTTT. Protein: CSVGQGDTEAFF. The full variable domain, in which reference TRBV29-1 and TRBJ1-1 provide the parts outside the CDR3, is SAVISQKPSRDICQRGTSLTIQCQVDSQVTMMFWYRQQPGQSLTLIATANQGSEATYESGFVIDKFPISRPNLTFSTLTVSNMSPEDSSIYLCSVGQGDTEAFFGQGTRLTVV.

The chain couples TRBV25-1 to TRBJ1-1; no definite D call. Trimming removed 4 bases at V and 5 bases at J, with 8 bases between. The CDR3 totals 12 residues. Germline CDR1 MGHDK, CDR2 SYGVNS. The CDR3 here is CASSGVRTEAFF. CDR3 DNA: TGTGCCAGCAGTGGAGTGCGAACTGAAGCTTTCTTT.

The rearrangement uses TRBV5-1 and TRBJ2-1; 8 bases are a match to TRBD2. The J segment lost 5 bases and the V segment lost 2 bases, leaving 6 bases of the junction unmatched. CDR3 length: 15 residues. Germline V gene data show CDR1 as SGHRS and CDR2 as YFSETQ. CDR3 nucleotides: TGCGCCAGCAGCTTAGCGGGAGAGCGGCACAATGAGCAGTTCTTC. This sequence encodes CASSLAGERHNEQFF.

The chain employs TRBV20-1 and TRBJ2-7; TRBD2 agrees at 8 bases. The CDR3 has 13 residues. V dropped 1 base and J dropped 5; count of bases not matched to a gene: 4. Germline-derived CDR1 and CDR2 are DFQATT and SNEGSKA (reference sequence). The CDR3 here is CSARAQTSDEQYF. In nucleotides, the CDR3 is TGCAGTGCTAGAGCCCAGACTAGCGACGAGCAGTACTTC.

The CDR3 is CASSAGKFSNQPQHF. CDR3 DNA: TGTGCCAGCAGCGCAGGAAAATTTAGCAATCAGCCCCAGCATTTT. The J gene is TRBJ1-5, the V gene TRBV9; the D is unclear. Per the germline V gene, CDR1 is SGDLS and CDR2 is YYNGEE. This CDR3 comprises 15 residues. Trimming stripped 3 bases from V and 0 bases from J, with 10 bases between.

The chain uses TRBV29-1 and TRBJ2-1, with TRBD2 matching over 14 bases. The CDR3 covers 17 residues. J was trimmed by 1 base and V by 6 bases; bases with no gene match: 8. The germline V gene has CDR1 SQVTM and CDR2 ANQGSEA. CDR3: CSVGLAGGLKSYNEQFF. The CDR3 DNA sequence: TGCAGCGTCGGACTAGCGGGAGGCCTAAAGTCCTACAATGAGCAGTTCTTC.

This chain joins TRBV20-1 and TRBJ2-4; D is unresolved. Trimming took off 5 bases at V and 0 bases at J, with 17 bases between the two ends. This CDR3 has 16 amino acids. Germline V CDR1 and CDR2: DFQATT, SNEGSKA (reference sequence). CDR3 coding DNA: TGCAGTGCTCCAACTTACAGATTACTAGCCAAAAACATTCAGTACTTC. Residues: CSAPTYRLLAKNIQYF.

The table lists this clonotype with a count of one. V is TRBV10-2 and J is TRBJ2-7; D perhaps matches TRBD2 (6 bases). This CDR3 has 16 residues. Trimming took 3 bases from V and 4 from J, leaving 19 bases between them. Germline V gene sequence: CDR1 WSHSY, CDR2 SAAADI. CDR3 loop: CASSDFAVSGVYEQYF. In DNA form, the CDR3 reads TGCGCCAGCAGTGACTTTGCCGTATCGGGGGTGTACGAGCAGTACTTC.

The chain combines TRBV3-1 with TRBJ1-1, with D hard to call. The CDR3 is made up of 13 amino acids. Germline V gene sequence: CDR1 LGHDT, CDR2 YNNKEL (reference sequence). With 5 bases removed from V and 1 base from J, the gap between germline ends came to 8 bases. The CDR3 is CASSYGGNTEAFF. CDR3 bases: TGTGCCAGCAGCTACGGAGGGAACACTGAAGCTTTCTTT.

J is TRBJ1-3 and V is TRBV6-1; D gene uncertain. Germline loops: CDR1 MNHNS, CDR2 SASEGT. The CDR3 has 13 residues. Trimming took 8 bases from V and 0 from J, leaving 8 bases between them. The chain's CDR3 is CASARASGNTIYF. CDR3 nucleotide sequence: TGTGCCAGCGCCCGGGCCTCTGGAAACACCATATATTTT.

This clonotype occurred once. V gene TRBV7-3 combines with J gene TRBJ1-2; perhaps TRBD1 as D (6 bases). Looked up from germline, CDR1 is SGHTA and CDR2 is FQGTGA. Trimming shortened V by 6 bases and J by 8 bases, and 16 bases separated the two germline ends. The CDR3 extends over 13 amino acids. CDR3 sequence (DNA): TGTGCCAGCAGATTCCGGGACAACAAAGGCTACACCTTC. Translation gives CASRFRDNKGYTF.

This sequence joins TRBV29-1 and TRBJ1-5, with 10 bases fitting TRBD1. Germline trimming cut 7 bases from V and 2 bases from J; bases unmatched to any gene: 2. The germline V gene encodes CDR1 SQVTM and CDR2 ANQGSEA. The CDR3 sequence is 13 residues long. The CDR3 DNA reads as TGCAGCGGGGGGACAGGGGGCAATCAGCCCCAGCATTTT. Its protein is CSGGTGGNQPQHF.

The chain carries TRBV9 and TRBJ2-2, with TRBD2 as a possible D gene (5 bases). The germline V and J ends were trimmed by 0 bases and 3 bases, with 15 bases remaining between them. Germline CDR1 SGDLS, CDR2 YYNGEE. This CDR3 comprises 17 residues. Here the CDR3 DNA reads TGTGCCAGCAGCGTAGCGGGTGTGATCGGGGACACCGGGGAGCTGTTTTTT. Protein product: CASSVAGVIGDTGELFF.

A single count supports this clonotype. V is TRBV19 and J is TRBJ2-7; D possibly uses TRBD1 or TRBD2 (5 bases each). Trimming removed 3 bases at V and 1 base at J, with 10 bases between. CDR3 length equals 14 residues. CDR1 and CDR2 (germline): LNHDA, SQIVND (reference sequence). CDR3 DNA sequence: TGTGCCAGTAGTATCCGGGACGGATCCTACGAGCAGTACTTC. Protein product: CASSIRDGSYEQYF.

CDR3 sequence reads: CASSFRLDKETQYF. The CDR3 region has the DNA TGTGCCAGCAGCTTTCGACTTGACAAAGAGACCCAGTACTTC. The chain uses TRBV11-2 and TRBJ2-5; D gene unclear. The CDR3 runs 14 residues. Germline CDR1 reads SGHAT; CDR2 reads FQNNGV. The ends were cut back, 3 bases at V and 3 bases at J, with 11 bases in the middle. The complete variable domain, with remaining parts taken from reference TRBV11-2 and TRBJ2-5, reads EAGVAQSPRYKIIEKRQSVAFWCNPISGHATLYWYQQILGQGPKLLIQFQNNGVVDDSQLPKDRFSAERLKGVDSTLKIQPAKLEDSAVYLCASSFRLDKETQYFGPGTRLLVL.

V is TRBV2 and J is TRBJ2-7; 10 bases are shared with TRBD1. Germline V CDR1 and CDR2: SNHLY, FYNNEI. The CDR3 spans 14 residues. The V segment lost 6 bases and the J segment 3 bases; nucleotides outside the gene matches: 5. The CDR3 coding sequence is TGTGCCAGCAGACCGGGACAGGGGTTCTACGAGCAGTACTTC. Its protein product is CASRPGQGFYEQYF.

The chain uses TRBV20-1 and TRBJ2-5; D remains ambiguous. Trimming removed 5 bases at V and 2 bases at J, with 15 bases between. This CDR3 is 14 amino acids long. Germline CDR1 reads DFQATT; CDR2 reads SNEGSKA (reference sequence). CDR3 nucleotide sequence: TGCAGTGCTTTCCCTCCTACACAACAAGAGACCCAGTACTTC. This sequence encodes CSAFPPTQQETQYF.

Concerning this clonotype: One end of the junction does not line up with germline, which may come from a read error. This rearrangement joins TRBV29-1 to TRBJ2-5; D is ambiguous. Germline lookup yields CDR1 SQVTM and CDR2 ANQGSEA. The CDR3 totals 13 residues. The CDR3 here is CSVPAATQEAQYF. CDR3 coding DNA: TGCAGCGTCCCCGCTGCCACTCAAGAGGCCCAGTACTTC.

The chain recombines TRBV19 with TRBJ2-2; 7 nucleotides match TRBD1. The length of the CDR3 is 14 residues. Trimming removed 9 bases from V and 0 bases from J; junction bases left unmatched: 4. Germline V gene lookup returns CDR1 LNHDA and CDR2 SQIVND (reference sequence). The CDR3 region has the DNA TGTGCCAGCTGGGACAGTGCGAACACCGGGGAGCTGTTTTTT. It yields the protein CASWDSANTGELFF.

J is TRBJ1-1 and V is TRBV4-2; D is ambiguous. With 0 bases removed from V and 5 bases from J, the gap between germline ends came to 22 bases. The CDR3 extends over 18 amino acids. In germline, CDR1 is LGHNA, CDR2 YNFKEQ. CDR3 region: CASSQDTGNARIRTEAFF. The CDR3 nucleotides read TGTGCCAGCAGCCAAGATACCGGCAATGCCCGTATTAGGACTGAAGCTTTCTTT.

In DNA form, the CDR3 reads TGTGCCAGCAGGGAAGGACAGTCTAAGCAGCCCCAGCATTTT. Its protein is CASREGQSKQPQHF. The chain uses TRBV28 and TRBJ1-5; D is perhaps TRBD1 (6 bases). Germline V gene sequence: CDR1 MDHEN, CDR2 SYDVKM. The CDR3 has 14 amino acids. Trimming removed 6 bases from V and 7 bases from J, with 16 bases in between.

A single count supports this clonotype. The chain links TRBV20-1 to TRBJ1-1; D might be TRBD1 (5 bases). The V end was cut by 6 bases, the J end by 7 bases, with 9 bases between. The CDR3 sequence is 10 residues long. The germline V gene encodes CDR1 DFQATT and CDR2 SNEGSKA (reference sequence). Here the CDR3 DNA reads TGCAGTGCGAAGGGGATTGAAGCTTTCTTT. This codes for CSAKGIEAFF.

The V call is TRBV7-9, the J call TRBJ1-5; D might be TRBD1 (6 bases). Between the trimmed V and J ends, which lost 6 bases and 3 bases, there was a span of 12 bases. The CDR3 is 14 residues long. CDR1 SEHNR and CDR2 FQNEAQ come from the germline V gene (reference sequence). For the CDR3, the DNA is TGTGCCAGCAGTACACAGGGACACAATCAGCCCCAGCATTTT. As protein: CASSTQGHNQPQHF.

V and J are TRBV18 and TRBJ2-7; weak D call: TRBD1 (6 bases). This CDR3 is 15 amino acids long. The germline V gene encodes CDR1 KGHSH and CDR2 LQKENI. The V end was cut by 3 bases, the J end by 6 bases, with 18 bases between. The CDR3 DNA reads as TGTGCCAGCTCACCCCGGACCGAGACAGGACCCGAGCAGTACTTC. Translating it yields CASSPRTETGPEQYF.